Listed here are 22 T cell receptor beta chains from one sample, sequenced in a study of B cell selection in AIRE deficiency. Regulatory T cells were sorted as CD4+CD25hiCD127low/negative cells. Data came from immunoSEQ multiplex PCR; TCRdb stores just in-frame clones and leaves some out. This table has around 26,000 clones, 92% appearing once. The material sequenced was CD4+CD25+ Tregs sorted from PBMCs. The origin of the receptors is a human donor in good health.

This chain joins TRBV29-1 and TRBJ1-1, with 10 bases matching TRBD1. Germline values: CDR1 SQVTM, CDR2 ANQGSEA. V lost 0 bases, J lost 1 base, and 5 bases stayed unmatched. The CDR3 loop spans 16 amino acids. This chain's CDR3 is CSVEDFRTGGNTEAFF. The CDR3 nucleotides read TGCAGCGTTGAAGACTTTAGGACAGGGGGGAACACTGAAGCTTTCTTT.

The chain couples TRBV9 to TRBJ1-5; the match to TRBD1 covers 7 bases. Germline V gene lookup returns CDR1 SGDLS and CDR2 YYNGEE. CDR3 length: 17 residues. V shed 2 bases, J shed 2 bases, and the junction held 10 bases outside the gene matches. The CDR3 region is CASSVNLGTDRNQPQHF. The CDR3 DNA follows: TGTGCCAGCAGCGTCAACTTAGGGACAGACCGCAATCAGCCCCAGCATTTT.

The chain carries TRBV19 and TRBJ1-3; 11 bases fit TRBD1. The CDR3 consists of 17 residues. The V segment lost 8 bases and the J segment 4 bases; nucleotides outside the gene matches: 13. In germline, CDR1 is LNHDA, CDR2 SQIVND (reference sequence). The CDR3 spells CASEDRGRYARGNTIYF. CDR3 nucleotide sequence: TGTGCCAGTGAGGACAGGGGGCGATATGCGCGAGGAAACACCATATATTTT.

This rearrangement joins TRBV6-1 to TRBJ1-4; the match to TRBD1 covers 7 bases. Germline CDR1 reads MNHNS; CDR2 reads SASEGT. V shed 4 bases, J shed 7 bases, and the junction held 9 bases outside the gene matches. The CDR3 runs to 15 residues. The CDR3 coding sequence is TGTGCCAGCAGTGCCTCCAGGGGGTTCGGTGAAAAACTGTTTTTT. Amino acids: CASSASRGFGEKLFF.

The chain uses TRBV10-3 and TRBJ2-7; 11 bases line up with TRBD1. CDR1 is ENHRY and CDR2 is SYGVKD in the germline V gene. The CDR3 runs to 15 residues. Unmatched junction bases numbered 4, after V lost 0 bases and J lost 6 bases. This chain's CDR3 is CAISESGQGASEQYF. The CDR3 DNA reads TGTGCCATCAGTGAGTCTGGACAGGGGGCTTCCGAGCAGTACTTC.

The J gene is TRBJ2-1, the V gene TRBV5-1, with 7 bases identical to TRBD2. CDR3 length: 15 residues. Germline V CDR1 and CDR2: SGHRS, YFSETQ. Trimming cost V 3 bases and J 2 bases; bases outside gene matches: 5. For the CDR3, the DNA is TGCGCCAGCAGCTCCAGCGGGGCTGCCTACAATGAGCAGTTCTTC. Its translation: CASSSSGAAYNEQFF.

The chain has TRBV4-3 and TRBJ1-1; D gene unclear. Germline CDR1 LGHNA, CDR2 YSLEER. V was shortened by 0 bases and J by 2 bases, with 13 bases between the two germline ends. CDR3 length: 16 residues. The CDR3 coding sequence is TGCGCCAGCAGCCAAGATCTGGTGGGGTACAACACTGAAGCTTTCTTT. Amino acid sequence: CASSQDLVGYNTEAFF.

The chain joins TRBV4-3 to TRBJ2-7, with 8 bases fitting TRBD1. The CDR3 is made up of 15 amino acids. The germline V gene has CDR1 LGHNA and CDR2 YSLEER. V gave up 1 base and J gave up 4 bases; unmatched junction bases: 6. The CDR3 DNA reads as TGCGCCAGCAGCCAAGTTTCAGGACAGGGTTACGAGCAGTACTTC. It encodes CASSQVSGQGYEQYF.

The chain uses TRBV28 and TRBJ1-4; D gene unclear. Germline V lookup: CDR1 MDHEN, CDR2 SYDVKM. Trimming took 3 bases from V and 8 from J, leaving 10 bases between them. The CDR3 is 13 amino acids. The CDR3 coding sequence is TGTGCCAGCAGTTTCGGGATAGGGGAAAAACTGTTTTTT. Translated, it gives CASSFGIGEKLFF.

As DNA, the CDR3 is TGTGCCAGCTCACCTACGGGCCCTAACTATGGCTACACCTTC. Translating gives CASSPTGPNYGYTF. This chain joins TRBV18 and TRBJ1-2; D is undetermined. Germline V gives CDR1 KGHSH, CDR2 LQKENI. V lost 3 bases, J lost 0 bases, and 8 bases lay in between. The CDR3 extends over 14 amino acids.

The gene calls are TRBV9 and TRBJ2-1, with TRBD1 identical over 12 bases. After removal of 2 bases from V and 4 bases from J, the junction contained 1 base not matched to a gene. The CDR3 length is 15 residues. Germline assignment: CDR1 SGDLS and CDR2 YYNGEE. The CDR3: CASSVGQGAYNEQFF. DNA of the CDR3: TGTGCCAGCAGCGTGGGACAGGGGGCTTACAATGAGCAGTTCTTC. The complete variable domain, with remaining parts taken from reference TRBV9 and TRBJ2-1, reads DSGVTQTPKHLITATGQRVTLRCSPRSGDLSVYWYQQSLDQGLQFLIQYYNGEERAKGNILERFSAQQFPDLHSELNLSSLELGDSALYFCASSVGQGAYNEQFFGPGTRLTVL.

The chain links TRBV28 to TRBJ2-7; 7 nucleotides line up with TRBD1. V shed 5 bases, J shed 12 bases, and the junction held 19 bases outside the gene matches. The CDR3 has 15 amino acids. Germline-derived CDR1 and CDR2 are MDHEN and SYDVKM. Here the CDR3 reads CASSLPGQIATWGYF. As DNA, the CDR3 is TGTGCCAGCAGTCTCCCGGGACAGATAGCAACTTGGGGGTACTTC.

The genes are TRBV5-1 and TRBJ2-5, with D perhaps TRBD1 or TRBD2 (6 bases each). From germline, CDR1 is SGHRS and CDR2 YFSETQ. V lost 2 bases to trimming and J lost 5 bases, with 13 bases between them. The CDR3 sequence is 14 residues long. The CDR3 region has the DNA TGCGCCAGCAGCTTTACGGGGGCCCGGGAGACCCAGTACTTC. It translates to CASSFTGARETQYF.

The V gene is TRBV6-5, the J gene TRBJ2-2; D unclear. Trimming left V 0 bases short and J 6 bases short, with 11 bases between. From germline, CDR1 is MNHEY and CDR2 SVGAGI. This CDR3 has 15 residues. The CDR3 nucleotides are TGTGCCAGCAGTTACTCGAATTGGGATCCCGGGGAGCTGTTTTTT. Protein: CASSYSNWDPGELFF.

The chain joins TRBV7-6 to TRBJ1-2; no clear D. Trimming left V 1 base short and J 1 base short, with 10 bases between. Germline V gene lookup returns CDR1 SGHVS and CDR2 FNYEAQ. The CDR3 extends over 15 amino acids. CDR3 DNA sequence: TGTGCCAGCAGCTTAGGGAGTTCCCTTAACTATGGCTACACCTTC. This codes for CASSLGSSLNYGYTF. The full variable domain, its missing parts supplied by reference TRBV7-6 and TRBJ1-2, is GAGVSQSPRYKVTKRGQDVALRCDPISGHVSLYWYRQALGQGPEFLTYFNYEAQQDKSGLPNDRFSAERPEGSISTLTIQRTEQRDSAMYRCASSLGSSLNYGYTFGSGTRLTVV.

The CDR3 spells CASSHEEKRGYNEQFF. CDR3 sequence (DNA): TGTGCCAGCAGCCACGAGGAGAAGCGGGGGTACAATGAGCAGTTCTTC. The chain employs TRBV4-2 and TRBJ2-1; 8 positions agree with TRBD2. Unmatched junction bases numbered 8, after V lost 3 bases and J lost 4 bases. Germline V gene sequence: CDR1 LGHNA, CDR2 YNFKEQ. The CDR3 runs 16 residues.

This rearrangement joins TRBV4-3 to TRBJ2-3, with D unclear. Germline values: CDR1 LGHNA, CDR2 YSLEER. V was pared by 0 bases and J by 0 bases, with 4 bases between. CDR3 length: 14 amino acids. Here the CDR3 DNA reads TGCGCCAGCAGCCAAGATGGCAGCACAGATACGCAGTATTTT. This translates into CASSQDGSTDTQYF.

The V and J genes are TRBV5-1 and TRBJ1-6; 8 positions match TRBD1. This CDR3 has 16 amino acids. Germline V gene sequence: CDR1 SGHRS, CDR2 YFSETQ. Losses at the gene ends were 4 bases for V and 5 bases for J; bases not matched to a gene: 8. This CDR3 is CASSRTGHEDNSPLHF. CDR3 DNA sequence: TGCGCCAGCAGCCGGACAGGGCACGAAGATAATTCACCCCTCCACTTT. The entire variable domain, with the rest obtained from reference TRBV5-1 and TRBJ1-6, is as follows: KAGVTQTPRYLIKTRGQQVTLSCSPISGHRSVSWYQQTPGQGLQFLFEYFSETQRNKGNFPGRFSGRQFSNSRSEMNVSTLELGDSALYLCASSRTGHEDNSPLHFGNGTRLTVT.

The J gene is TRBJ1-1, the V gene TRBV7-6; D unclear. The CDR3 runs 13 residues. CDR1 is SGHVS, CDR2 FNYEAQ, per germline. V was clipped by 3 bases and J by 4 bases, with 9 bases between them. The CDR3 bases are TGTGCCAGCAGCTTCGGAATAGGCACTGAAGCTTTCTTT. Encoded protein: CASSFGIGTEAFF.

The genes are TRBV2 and TRBJ1-2; the D is unclear. Germline lookup yields CDR1 SNHLY and CDR2 FYNNEI. CDR3 length: 14 residues. V was cut by 0 bases and J by 0 bases, with 5 bases left in between. CDR3 residues: CASSEARANYGYTF. The DNA for the CDR3 is TGTGCCAGCAGTGAAGCGCGGGCTAACTATGGCTACACCTTC.

The chain recombines TRBV5-1 with TRBJ2-7; 8 positions match TRBD1. This CDR3 spans 15 amino acids. With V trimmed by 1 base and J by 2 bases, 5 bases remained unmatched. Germline CDR1 and CDR2: SGHRS and YFSETQ. The CDR3 sequence: CASSLLTGGPYEQYF. The CDR3 region has the DNA TGCGCCAGCAGCTTGTTAACAGGGGGACCCTACGAGCAGTACTTC.

This chain joins TRBV30 and TRBJ1-2; no reliable D call. CDR3 length equals 12 residues. CDR1 is GTSNPN, CDR2 SVGIG, per germline (reference sequence). With 0 bases removed from V and 13 bases from J, the gap between germline ends came to 15 bases. CDR3 sequence reads: CAWSVQKGPLTF. The CDR3 nucleotides are TGTGCCTGGAGTGTACAAAAGGGCCCCCTCACCTTC.